The sequence of this T cell receptor beta chain was determined in a study of blood T cell repertoires in COVID-19. Overall study: Whether acute or convalescent, the COVID-19 samples came from the United States, Italy and Spain. Sources were T cells, B-cell-depleted T cells, or PBMCs; the material itself was cDNA or gDNA.

In the authors' workflow: It was from reference gene primer amplification that nucleated cell counts were estimated. Profiled with immunoSEQ multiplex PCR; TCRdb holds only in-frame clones, not every one. That table supplies the V and J calls and clone size; D and trimming were determined from the DNA. The sample includes roughly 220,000 clones, roughly 84% seen only once; the top ten take roughly 1.4%. CDR3 length: 17 residues. In germline, CDR1 is SGHVS, CDR2 FNYEAQ. V lost 5 bases to trimming and J lost 6 bases; unmatched junction nucleotides: 12. The chain is built from TRBV7-6 and TRBJ2-2; 10 bases fit TRBD2. The receptor comes from a woman in her forties who had recovered from COVID-19. The sequencing sample was made of peripheral blood. CDR3 sequence reads: CASSPASGGPLSGELFF. The CDR3 nucleotides are TGTGCCAGCAGCCCTGCTAGCGGGGGACCTCTCTCCGGGGAGCTGTTTTTT.